The rows below give T cell receptor beta chains drawn from one sample of a study of OX40 agonist ivuxolimab in advanced cancers. Assay: immunoSEQ multiplex PCR; the TCRdb copy retains only in-frame clones and omits some. The repertoire holds 50,000 to 55,000 clones, with nearly 80% as singletons. The starting material was CD4+ or CD8+ T cells sorted from blood, obtained in a trial of the OX40 agonist ivuxolimab. The receptors come from an adult with an advanced solid tumor such as melanoma, head and neck, liver or kidney cancer. Each CDR3 is given with its conserved first and last residue. The listing skips clone size in some rows; elsewhere it reads once, few, many or a size class.

NA TRBV2 CARARTGVDEQYF
NA TRBV10-1 CASGSGTYEQFF
NA TRBV2 CASRTDTGELFF
few TRBV10-3 CAISTSTAATNEKLFF
NA TRBV18 CASSPDLYQETQYF
NA TRBV5-6 CASSLVGGRGADTQYF
few TRBV7-3 CASSPGRGETQYF
few TRBV7-9 CASGLLAYGYTF
NA TRBV7-2 CASSLSFYRNNSPLHF
NA TRBV5-6 CASRANSGPSFEAFF
NA TRBV7-7 CASSFGGYNEQFF
NA TRBV7-2 CASSFLGARRPTEAFF
NA TRBV28 CASRPGQGWNSPLHF
NA TRBV7-9 CASSPWGNTEAFF
NA TRBV6-5 CASSYRRDTSGYTF
NA TRBV5-4 CASSFPGTGFTDTQYF
NA TRBV7-6 CASSPQGFYNEQFF
once TRBV11-2 CASSFRVASNYGYTF
few TRBV2 CASSDDRRGYTF
NA TRBV5-1 CASSRTGNDEQYF
NA TRBV7-9 CASSLSGGKTEAFF
once TRBV7-8 CASSRRAGRNTGELFF
NA TRBV27 CASSLIWGTNYGYTF
NA TRBV7-3 CASSKDRGGTEAFF
NA TRBV30 CAWSPLTGVNTEAFF
NA TRBV6-5 CASTPGGSGNTIYF
NA TRBV6-5 CASVTGSDSGNTIYF
NA TRBV6-5 CASRDRVGAGELFF
NA TRBV2 CASSEYNIGTSGTFGTDTQYF
few TRBV28 CASRDSNYGYTF
NA TRBV10-2 CASSDRGGGGYTF
NA TRBV7-2 CASSVQKEAEAFF
NA TRBV28 CASSSPTEVQETQYF
NA TRBV18 CASSLSIGAANTGELFF
NA TRBV6-5 CASRSSKVVDTQYF
few TRBV5-4 CASSLQTVNTEAFF
few TRBV7-2 CASSLAPGTQNLHF
NA TRBV14 CASSHLQGHEQFF
NA TRBV21-1 CASSKVGTGGVFLETQYF
NA TRBV2 CASSSDGPRAFF
NA TRBV28 CASSLGGGTNTEAFF
few TRBV19 CASSYGTSGNEQYF
NA TRBV19 CASSMPGLLTGELFF
NA TRBV5-1 CASSLVGDTEAFF
NA TRBV15 CATSRVRDSYNEQFF
NA TRBV7-9 CASTLDWRGAGELFF
NA TRBV10-1 CASSEQANRDIQYF
NA TRBV7-2 CASSLTGTGDLGGTQYF
NA TRBV9 CASSVVGTGRGETQYF
NA TRBV18 CASSPGVEQYF
NA TRBV5-1 CASSLRTSGRQSSYEQYF
NA TRBV4-3 CASSHGLAGDYNEQFF
NA TRBV5-4 CASSSTGGEETQYF
NA TRBV19 CASSRAGQGSYEQYF
NA TRBV6-5 CASSLSADTQYF
medium-sized TRBV7-9 CASSLGIGPSSTNTEAFF
NA TRBV7-8 CASSFDRGLGEQYF
NA TRBV29-1 CSVEADTNEQFF
NA TRBV29-1 CSVEGIRQGDTQYF